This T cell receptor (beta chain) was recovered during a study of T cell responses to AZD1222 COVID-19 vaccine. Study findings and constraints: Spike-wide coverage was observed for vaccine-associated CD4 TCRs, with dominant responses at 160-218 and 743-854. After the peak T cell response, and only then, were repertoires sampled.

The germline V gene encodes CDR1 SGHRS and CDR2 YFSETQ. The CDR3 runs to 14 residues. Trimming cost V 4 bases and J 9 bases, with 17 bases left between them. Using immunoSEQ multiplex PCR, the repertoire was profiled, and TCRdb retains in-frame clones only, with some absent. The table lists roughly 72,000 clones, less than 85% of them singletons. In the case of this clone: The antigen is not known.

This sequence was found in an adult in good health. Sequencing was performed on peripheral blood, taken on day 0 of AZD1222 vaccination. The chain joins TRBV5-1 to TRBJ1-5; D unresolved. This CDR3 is CASSVDASDGPQHF. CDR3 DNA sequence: TGCGCCAGCAGCGTGGACGCCTCCGACGGGCCCCAGCATTTT.